This section outlines one TCR beta chain sequence together with its context. CDR1 is KGHSH and CDR2 is LQKENI in the germline V gene. CDR3 length: 16 residues. Trimming pared 5 bases from V and 9 bases from J, leaving 23 bases between. These data are taken from a study of blood T cell repertoires in COVID-19. The method was immunoSEQ multiplex PCR; TCRdb's version includes in-frame clones alone and lacks a portion of them. Of hundreds of thousands of clones listed, 88% are singletons. Participants came from about two dozen US areas, aged roughly 18 to 100 years. Participant-given clinical history determined each cohort assignment.

Sequenced input: PBMCs or T cells enriched from blood (not recorded which). The chain carries TRBV18 and TRBJ2-1, with a weak D call TRBD1 (6 bases). The TCR was taken from a woman aged 45-65 years who had recovered from COVID-19. Here the CDR3 DNA reads TGTGCCAGCTCAAGCGCCGGGACCCTAGGCAGGGGTGAGCAGTTCTTC. Translation gives CASSSAGTLGRGEQFF.